These 28 T cell receptor beta chains were sequenced from one sample in a study of CD8 T cells in Susac syndrome. Reverse transcription of roughly 0.5 to 1 ug RNA was carried out with random hexamers. Via MiXCR, TCRdb re-called the immunoSEQ multiplex PCR reads, giving one row per CDR3 protein. The data show tens of thousands of distinct CDR3 sequences, 96% seen once. Sequencing used CD8+ T cells from PBMCs. The source of these receptors is a human donor with Susac syndrome.

The chain combines TRBV20-1 with TRBJ1-1, with 8 bases that match TRBD1. The CDR3 covers 14 residues. Germline lookup yields CDR1 DFQATT and CDR2 SNEGSKA (reference sequence). The V segment lost 2 bases and the J segment 4 bases; nucleotides outside the gene matches: 6. Here the CDR3 DNA reads TGCAGTGCTAGATCTGGACAGGGCGGCACTGAAGCTTTCTTT. Translating it yields CSARSGQGGTEAFF.

J is TRBJ2-5 and V is TRBV3-1; no reliable D call. From germline, CDR1 is LGHDT and CDR2 YNNKEL (reference sequence). Trimming took off 0 bases at V and 1 base at J, with 9 bases between the two ends. The CDR3 extends over 15 amino acids. CDR3 residues: CASSQEAVFQETQYF. The CDR3, as DNA: TGTGCCAGCAGCCAAGAGGCAGTCTTCCAAGAGACCCAGTACTTC.

The V call is TRBV30, the J call TRBJ2-1; perhaps D is TRBD1 or TRBD2 (5 bases each). This CDR3 is built from 13 residues. Trimming pared 4 bases from V and 4 bases from J, leaving 11 bases between. The V gene's germline CDR1 is GTSNPN and CDR2 SVGIG (reference sequence). The CDR3 DNA reads TGTGCCTGGATGGGGACGGCTTACAATGAGCAGTTCTTC. Its translation: CAWMGTAYNEQFF.

The chain couples TRBV20-1 to TRBJ2-1; 10 bases fit TRBD2. Germline CDR1 and CDR2: DFQATT and SNEGSKA (reference sequence). V gave up 1 base and J gave up 4 bases; unmatched junction bases: 4. This CDR3 region has 15 residues. The CDR3 protein is CSARATLAGYNEQFF. The CDR3 DNA sequence: TGCAGTGCTAGAGCCACACTAGCGGGGTACAATGAGCAGTTCTTC.

The rearrangement uses TRBV28 and TRBJ1-5, with unresolved D. CDR3 size: 12 residues. Trimming removed 5 bases at V and 7 bases at J, with 9 bases between. Germline CDR1 reads MDHEN; CDR2 reads SYDVKM. Written as DNA, the CDR3 is TGTGCCAGCAGTCCTAATCTGCAGCCCCAGCATTTT. Amino acids: CASSPNLQPQHF.

This chain joins TRBV20-1 and TRBJ2-2; TRBD2 aligns across 8 bases. V shed 5 bases, J shed 5 bases, and the junction held 7 bases outside the gene matches. The CDR3 length is 14 residues. In germline, CDR1 is DFQATT, CDR2 SNEGSKA (reference sequence). This chain's CDR3 is CSAHGGAGTGELFF. The CDR3, as DNA: TGCAGTGCTCACGGGGGGGCGGGGACCGGGGAGCTGTTTTTT.

CDR3 protein: CASSYPQGGGADTQYF. As DNA, the CDR3 is TGTGCCAGCAGTTACCCACAGGGGGGAGGAGCAGATACGCAGTATTTT. This chain links TRBV6-6 with TRBJ2-3; 8 bases are shared with TRBD1. This CDR3 region has 16 residues. The germline gives CDR1 MNHNY, CDR2 SVGAGI (reference sequence). Trimming removed 2 bases from V and 4 bases from J; junction bases left unmatched: 8.

This clonotype was detected once. V and J are TRBV3-1 and TRBJ2-7, with no clear D. Looked up from germline, CDR1 is LGHDT and CDR2 is YNNKEL (reference sequence). This CDR3 region has 13 residues. V dropped 3 bases and J dropped 3 bases, with 9 bases sitting between them. The CDR3 sequence: CASSHRSHYEQYF. CDR3 coding DNA: TGTGCCAGCAGCCACAGGAGCCACTACGAGCAGTACTTC.

Here the CDR3 reads CSVLGRDYGYTF. The CDR3 DNA reads as TGCAGTGTCCTAGGCAGGGACTATGGCTACACCTTC. The V and J genes are TRBV20-1 and TRBJ1-2, with a possible D match to TRBD1 (5 bases). The germline V gene encodes CDR1 DFQATT and CDR2 SNEGSKA (reference sequence). Trimming took off 7 bases at V and 3 bases at J, with 12 bases between the two ends. The CDR3 runs to 12 residues.

This clonotype occurred once. The chain combines TRBV18 with TRBJ1-5; no definite D call. Germline-derived CDR1 and CDR2 are KGHSH and LQKENI. V lost 6 bases, J lost 5 bases, and 23 bases lay in between. This CDR3 region has 17 residues. The CDR3 spells CASSPTGREALYQPQHF. In DNA form, the CDR3 reads TGTGCCAGCTCGCCCACCGGGAGGGAGGCCCTTTATCAGCCCCAGCATTTT.

The chain's CDR3 is CSALTGEGENEPQHF. CDR3 bases: TGCAGTGCTTTAACCGGAGAGGGGGAAAATGAGCCCCAGCATTTT. This sequence joins TRBV20-1 and TRBJ1-5, with D maybe TRBD1 (6 bases). The CDR3 is made up of 15 amino acids. V lost 5 bases and J lost 8, with 22 bases in between. Per the germline V gene, CDR1 is DFQATT and CDR2 is SNEGSKA (reference sequence).

The CDR3 loop reads CSARDLNRQETQYF. For the CDR3, the DNA is TGCAGTGCTAGAGATTTAAACCGTCAGGAGACCCAGTACTTC. The gene calls are TRBV20-1 and TRBJ2-5; D uncertain. CDR3 length equals 14 residues. Per germline, CDR1 DFQATT and CDR2 SNEGSKA (reference sequence). The germline V and J ends were trimmed by 0 bases and 5 bases, with 13 bases remaining between them.

The chain combines TRBV30 with TRBJ1-3; unclear D gene. This CDR3 contains 14 residues. The germline CDR1 and CDR2 sequences are GTSNPN and SVGIG (reference sequence). The germline V and J ends were trimmed by 3 bases and 0 bases, with 9 bases remaining between them. The CDR3 region has the DNA TGTGCCTGGAGAGAAGTGGGCTCTGGAAACACCATATATTTT. Translated: CAWREVGSGNTIYF.

The rearrangement uses TRBV28 and TRBJ2-3; unclear D gene. The CDR3 totals 16 residues. Trimming took 2 bases from V and 1 from J, leaving 13 bases between them. Germline V gene sequence: CDR1 MDHEN, CDR2 SYDVKM. CDR3 sequence (DNA): TGTGCCAGCAGTTTAGTGGGGTTGGCAGGCACAGATACGCAGTATTTT. Translated, it gives CASSLVGLAGTDTQYF. Combining the CDR3 with reference TRBV28 and TRBJ2-3 gives the whole variable domain DVKVTQSSRYLVKRTGEKVFLECVQDMDHENMFWYRQDPGLGLRLIYFSYDVKMKEKGDIPEGYSVSREKKERFSLILESASTNQTSMYLCASSLVGLAGTDTQYFGPGTRLTVL.

This chain uses TRBV29-1 with TRBJ1-2; D call uncertain. Trimming took 0 bases from V and 4 from J, leaving 9 bases between them. The germline gives CDR1 SQVTM, CDR2 ANQGSEA. The CDR3 is 13 residues long. CDR3 DNA sequence: TGCAGCGTTGAAGACCTGGTTGCCTATGGCTACACCTTC. This codes for CSVEDLVAYGYTF.

This chain connects TRBV5-1 to TRBJ2-7, with a tentative D call TRBD2 (5 bases). The CDR3 is made up of 13 amino acids. Germline CDR1 reads SGHRS; CDR2 reads YFSETQ. Trimming took off 1 base at V and 1 base at J, with 6 bases between the two ends. The chain's CDR3 is CASSLTGSYEQYF. CDR3 sequence (DNA): TGCGCCAGCAGCTTGACGGGATCCTACGAGCAGTACTTC.

The V gene is TRBV5-1, the J gene TRBJ2-3; 9 nucleotides align to TRBD2. The CDR3 totals 14 residues. V lost 4 bases and J lost 3; bases outside the gene matches: 3. From germline, CDR1 is SGHRS and CDR2 YFSETQ. The CDR3 loop is CASSRGGATDTQYF. For the CDR3, the DNA is TGCGCCAGCAGCCGCGGGGGGGCAACAGATACGCAGTATTTT.

The gene calls are TRBV4-2 and TRBJ1-1; D is perhaps TRBD1 (5 bases). The CDR3 is made up of 15 amino acids. The V gene's germline CDR1 is LGHNA and CDR2 YNFKEQ. The germline V and J ends were trimmed by 0 bases and 4 bases, with 12 bases remaining between them. CDR3 sequence reads: CASSQDLSRATEAFF. The CDR3 DNA reads TGTGCCAGCAGCCAAGATCTGTCCAGGGCCACTGAAGCTTTCTTT.

V usage is TRBV20-1 and J usage is TRBJ2-7, with D hard to call. The CDR3 sequence is 15 residues long. The germline CDR1 and CDR2 sequences are DFQATT and SNEGSKA (reference sequence). V lost 3 bases and J lost 2, with 17 bases in between. The CDR3 spells CSASPTGSRPYEQYF. In nucleotides, the CDR3 is TGCAGTGCTAGTCCCACGGGTAGCCGGCCCTACGAGCAGTACTTC.

The J gene is TRBJ2-2, the V gene TRBV30; 10 bases map to TRBD2. J was trimmed by 6 bases and V by 4 bases; bases with no gene match: 5. This CDR3 contains 14 residues. Germline values: CDR1 GTSNPN, CDR2 SVGIG (reference sequence). CDR3 sequence: CAWIVAGGSGELFF. CDR3 bases: TGTGCCTGGATAGTAGCGGGGGGCTCCGGGGAGCTGTTTTTT.

This chain links TRBV18 with TRBJ1-5; D ambiguous. V gave up 2 bases and J gave up 1 base, with 12 bases separating them. Germline values: CDR1 KGHSH, CDR2 LQKENI. The CDR3 runs 16 residues. The CDR3 bases are TGTGCCAGCTCACCAGAGGCGGTGGGGAGCAATCAGCCCCAGCATTTT. Translated, it gives CASSPEAVGSNQPQHF. Using reference TRBV18 and TRBJ1-5 for the parts outside the CDR3, the full variable domain is NAGVMQNPRHLVRRRGQEARLRCSPMKGHSHVYWYRQLPEEGLKFMVYLQKENIIDESGMPKERFSAEFPKEGPSILRIQQVVRGDSAAYFCASSPEAVGSNQPQHFGDGTRLSIL.

The CDR3: CASSPGDPSYEQYF. In DNA form, the CDR3 reads TGTGCCAGCTCACCAGGGGACCCAAGCTACGAGCAGTACTTC. V gene TRBV18 combines with J gene TRBJ2-7; D might be TRBD1 or TRBD2, each matching 5 bases. Trimming left V 2 bases short and J 3 bases short, with 11 bases between. Germline V gene lookup returns CDR1 KGHSH and CDR2 LQKENI. The CDR3 totals 14 residues.

V and J are TRBV20-1 and TRBJ1-5; 8 bases align to TRBD1. This CDR3 has 14 residues. Germline values: CDR1 DFQATT, CDR2 SNEGSKA (reference sequence). J was trimmed by 3 bases and V by 5 bases; bases with no gene match: 6. The CDR3, as DNA: TGCAGTGCTGGCGGGACAGGATCCAATCAGCCCCAGCATTTT. This sequence encodes CSAGGTGSNQPQHF.

This chain uses TRBV7-9 with TRBJ1-1, with D hard to call. The V gene lost 3 bases and the J gene lost 0 bases, with 11 bases spanning the gap. Germline lookup yields CDR1 SEHNR and CDR2 FQNEAQ (reference sequence). The CDR3 extends over 15 amino acids. The CDR3 protein is CASSFPGVMNTEAFF. DNA for the CDR3: TGTGCCAGCAGCTTCCCGGGAGTCATGAACACTGAAGCTTTCTTT.

The chain has TRBV7-3 and TRBJ2-5; D perhaps matches TRBD1 (5 bases). V was cut by 4 bases and J by 2 bases, with 8 bases left in between. This CDR3 region has 13 residues. Germline V gives CDR1 SGHTA, CDR2 FQGTGA. CDR3 DNA sequence: TGTGCCAGCAGCTCAGGGATACAAGAGACCCAGTACTTC. Its translation: CASSSGIQETQYF.

The V call is TRBV18, the J call TRBJ2-5; D is unclear. This CDR3 spans 15 amino acids. Trimming shortened V by 2 bases and J by 0 bases, and 10 bases separated the two germline ends. Germline CDR1 KGHSH, CDR2 LQKENI. CDR3 sequence (DNA): TGTGCCAGCTCACCAACGACGGAAAACCAAGAGACCCAGTACTTC. It specifies CASSPTTENQETQYF. The whole variable domain, filled in from reference TRBV18 and TRBJ2-5, reads NAGVMQNPRHLVRRRGQEARLRCSPMKGHSHVYWYRQLPEEGLKFMVYLQKENIIDESGMPKERFSAEFPKEGPSILRIQQVVRGDSAAYFCASSPTTENQETQYFGPGTRLLVL.

The CDR3 coding sequence is TGTGCCTGGAGCCAAGGTGGTGGCTACACCTTC. Amino acid sequence: CAWSQGGGYTF. V and J are TRBV30 and TRBJ1-2; D is uncertain. Trimming left V 3 bases short and J 7 bases short, with 9 bases between. This CDR3 contains 11 residues. Germline V gives CDR1 GTSNPN, CDR2 SVGIG (reference sequence).

V and J are TRBV9 and TRBJ2-2; the D is unclear. V dropped 3 bases and J dropped 1 base, with 10 bases sitting between them. The V gene's germline CDR1 is SGDLS and CDR2 YYNGEE. The CDR3 loop spans 15 amino acids. CDR3: CASSGTTENTGELFF. The CDR3 DNA reads as TGTGCCAGCAGCGGAACGACCGAGAACACCGGGGAGCTGTTTTTT. The full variable domain, with the rest looked up from reference TRBV9 and TRBJ2-2, is DSGVTQTPKHLITATGQRVTLRCSPRSGDLSVYWYQQSLDQGLQFLIQYYNGEERAKGNILERFSAQQFPDLHSELNLSSLELGDSALYFCASSGTTENTGELFFGEGSRLTVL.